This T cell receptor beta chain stems from a study of vaccination effects on CD4 cells after COVID-19. The CDR3 covers 18 residues. Per the germline V gene, CDR1 is SGHVS and CDR2 is FQNEAQ. The V end was cut by 1 base, the J end by 0 bases, with 19 bases between. Antigen-specific CD4+ T cells were expanded with viral peptide pools in the ViraFEST assay before sequencing. Following 10 days of culture, CD4+ T cells were isolated. Two doses of BNT162b2 or mRNA-1273 vaccine were administered to participants. None of these healthy vaccinees had been infected with SARS-CoV-2 before vaccination. Peptides at about 10 ug/ml and IL-2 at about 9.2 IU/ml were added to around 2 million PBMC per well. It was on days 3 and 7 that half the medium was replaced with IL-2 medium. Method: immunoSEQ multiplex PCR; TCRdb's copy keeps in-frame clones and lacks some. The profile covers approximately 70,000 clones, with around 81% appearing a single time and 0.95% to 1.5% taken by the ten largest.

As to this clone: Antigen unknown.

This chain joins TRBV7-8 and TRBJ2-7; perhaps TRBD2 as D (6 bases). Sequences were derived from CD4+ T cells from PBMCs cultured with HCoV-229E spike peptides, sampled after COVID-19 vaccination. This receptor was obtained from a human donor who received a COVID-19 vaccine. CDR3 protein: CASSLGGEGGHHSYEQYV. The DNA of the CDR3 is TGTGCCAGCAGCTTAGGAGGAGAGGGAGGCCATCACTCCTACGAGCAGTACGTC.